This is a list of T cell receptor beta chains from one sample in a study of cytomegalovirus exposure and HLA in healthy donors. Profiling relied on immunoSEQ multiplex PCR, and the TCRdb table lists in-frame clones only, not all of them. The sample yields about 200,000 clones, approximately 80% seen once. What was sequenced was PBMCs. Every receptor here comes from a woman aged 30 to 39 in good health and CMV-seropositive. The CDR3 runs from the conserved cysteine through the conserved F or W. Each record gives: D gene, J gene, clone size, V gene, CDR3 protein, CDR3 DNA. D genes are given only for firm matches. Size is stated for part of the rows, as once, few or many counts, or as a class when the clone is expanded.

- TRBJ2-5 - TRBV27 CASSPRREETQYF TGTGCCAGCTCCCCACGCCGGGAAGAGACCCAGTACTTC
TRBD2 TRBJ2-1 - TRBV4-1 CASSQEGLAVYNEQFF TGCGCCAGCAGCCAAGAGGGCCTAGCGGTCTACAATGAGCAGTTCTTC
TRBD1 TRBJ1-5 - TRBV28 CASSPQTGGNQPQHF TGTGCCAGCAGTCCCCAGACAGGGGGCAATCAGCCCCAGCATTTT
- TRBJ2-5 - TRBV18 CASSPQSSRREETQYF TGTGCCAGCTCACCTCAGAGTTCAAGGCGGGAAGAGACCCAGTACTTC
- TRBJ1-2 - TRBV25-1 CASSEETAPYGYTF TGTGCCAGCAGTGAGGAGACGGCTCCATATGGCTACACCTTC
- TRBJ2-5 - TRBV5-1 CASSPDSFQETQYF TGCGCCAGCAGCCCGGACAGCTTTCAAGAGACCCAGTACTTC
- TRBJ1-4 once TRBV6-5 CASGSGEKLFF TGTGCCAGCGGGTCGGGGGAAAAACTGTTTTTT
- TRBJ1-5 - TRBV11-2 CASSFGRGAGQPQHF TGTGCCAGCAGCTTTGGTCGGGGGGCCGGTCAGCCCCAGCATTTT
TRBD2 TRBJ2-1 - TRBV18 CASSPPIGTTSYNEQFF TGTGCCAGCTCACCACCGATCGGGACTACCTCCTACAATGAGCAGTTCTTC
TRBD2 TRBJ2-1 - TRBV4-2 CASSHPQKGLAGGWHEQFF TGTGCCAGCAGCCATCCTCAGAAGGGACTAGCGGGAGGATGGCATGAGCAGTTCTTC
TRBD1 TRBJ1-5 - TRBV19 CASSSQTGVLLAQHF TGTGCCAGTAGTTCTCAGACAGGGGTCCTTTTAGCCCAGCATTTT
- TRBJ1-2 - TRBV5-5 CASSLFGLRGGYTF TGTGCCAGCAGCTTGTTTGGTCTCCGGGGTGGCTACACCTTC
- TRBJ1-1 - TRBV4-1 CASSQGEEGPEAFF TGCGCCAGCAGCCAGGGGGAGGAGGGGCCAGAAGCTTTCTTT
TRBD2 TRBJ2-2 - TRBV5-1 CASSLEGSGGGVGTGELFF TGCGCCAGCAGCTTGGAAGGTAGCGGGGGAGGCGTAGGCACCGGGGAGCTGTTTTTT
- TRBJ2-1 - TRBV13 CASSLRTMYNEQFF TGTGCCAGCAGCCTACGGACTATGTACAATGAGCAGTTCTTC
- TRBJ1-4 - TRBV6-1 CASNRGANEKLFF TGTGCCAGCAATCGGGGGGCTAATGAAAAACTGTTTTTT
- TRBJ1-5 - TRBV27 CASSLSGPDISSQHF TGTGCCAGCAGTTTGTCGGGTCCCGATATTTCGTCCCAGCATTTT
- TRBJ2-6 - TRBV27 CASRPIPDRDPGANVLTF TGTGCCAGCAGGCCAATCCCTGACAGAGACCCTGGGGCCAACGTCCTGACTTTC
- TRBJ2-2 - TRBV7-2 CASSRADTGELFF TGTGCCAGCAGTCGAGCGGATACCGGGGAGCTGTTTTTT
TRBD2 TRBJ2-5 - TRBV5-1 CASSLGLAGGFQETQYF TGCGCCAGCAGCTTAGGACTAGCGGGAGGATTCCAAGAGACCCAGTACTTC
- TRBJ2-1 - TRBV5-1 CASSIPSGEQFF TGCGCCAGCAGCATTCCCTCGGGTGAGCAGTTCTTC
TRBD2 TRBJ2-2 - TRBV4-1 CASSPSGRAENTGELFF TGCGCCAGCAGCCCTAGCGGGAGGGCCGAGAACACCGGGGAGCTGTTTTTT
- TRBJ2-3 - TRBV7-8 CAIRGPTDTQYF TGTGCCATCCGAGGGCCCACAGATACGCAGTATTTT
TRBD1 TRBJ2-7 - TRBV5-1 CASRGQGLYEQYF TGCGCCAGTAGGGGGCAGGGCCTGTACGAGCAGTACTTC
TRBD2 TRBJ2-1 - TRBV19 CASTERGNYNEQFF TGTGCCAGTACGGAGCGGGGTAATTACAATGAGCAGTTCTTC
TRBD2 TRBJ2-7 - TRBV25-1 CATGLANEQYF TGTGCCACGGGACTAGCGAACGAGCAGTACTTC
- TRBJ1-2 few TRBV6-6 CASTNRDYGYTF TGTGCCAGCACCAACAGGGACTATGGCTACACCTTC
TRBD1 TRBJ2-1 - TRBV2 CASRLKGLRDRKDHPQFF TGTGCCAGCAGGCTTAAAGGACTCCGGGACAGGAAAGATCACCCGCAGTTCTTC
- TRBJ2-5 - TRBV27 CASSENRETQYF TGTGCCAGCAGCGAAAATCGGGAGACCCAGTACTTC
TRBD1 TRBJ1-5 - TRBV11-3 CASSLDADRGRNQPQHF TGTGCCAGCAGCTTAGACGCCGACAGGGGGCGTAATCAGCCCCAGCATTTT
- TRBJ2-1 - TRBV4-2 CASSQGGDNEQFF TGTGCCAGCAGCCAGGGTGGAGATAATGAGCAGTTCTTC
TRBD2 TRBJ2-1 - TRBV4-1 CASSPRWEGLYNEQFF TGCGCCAGCTCACCCCGGTGGGAGGGCCTTTACAATGAGCAGTTCTTC
- TRBJ1-5 - TRBV10-3 CAISESPRGKPQHF TGTGCCATCAGTGAGTCGCCCCGCGGGAAGCCCCAGCATTTT
- TRBJ2-7 - TRBV6-6 CASSYSSFNEQYF TGTGCCAGCAGTTACTCATCTTTTAACGAGCAGTACTTC
- TRBJ2-7 once TRBV4-1 CASSPSWGERMNEQYF TGCGCCAGCAGCCCCAGTTGGGGGGAGAGGATGAACGAGCAGTACTTC
TRBD1 TRBJ2-2 - TRBV13 CASSLRQGENTGELFF TGTGCCAGCAGCCTAAGACAGGGGGAGAACACCGGGGAGCTGTTTTTT
- TRBJ1-2 - TRBV15 CATSREVRVPSF TGTGCCACCAGCAGAGAAGTTAGAGTCCCTTCCTTC
- TRBJ2-2 - TRBV5-1 CASGRVSSNTGELFF TGCGCCAGCGGCAGGGTGTCCTCGAACACCGGGGAGCTGTTTTTT
- TRBJ1-5 few TRBV29-1 CSVAQGLDQPQHF TGCAGCGTTGCGCAGGGGCTCGATCAGCCCCAGCATTTT
TRBD2 TRBJ2-5 - TRBV6-5 CASSYDIAGVRETQYF TGTGCCAGCAGTTACGACATAGCGGGAGTGCGGGAGACCCAGTACTTC
- TRBJ1-4 - TRBV5-1 CASSLEAGRVEKLFF TGCGCCAGCAGCTTGGAGGCAGGGAGGGTTGAAAAACTGTTTTTT
- TRBJ2-3 - TRBV5-1 CASSLVTGNTDTQYF TGCGCCAGCAGCTTGGTCACAGGAAACACAGATACGCAGTATTTT
TRBD1 TRBJ2-2 - TRBV6-5 CASRRDRNTGELFF TGTGCCAGCAGGAGGGACAGAAACACCGGGGAGCTGTTTTTT
- TRBJ2-7 - TRBV27 CASSRWGGPYEQYF TGTGCCAGCAGTAGGTGGGGGGGGCCCTACGAGCAGTACTTC
TRBD1 TRBJ1-5 - TRBV30 CAWSTDRDQPQHF TGTGCCTGGAGTACGGACAGGGACCAGCCCCAGCATTTT
- TRBJ2-1 - TRBV29-1 CSSSEVVPDLPEQFF TGCAGCTCCAGTGAGGTGGTGCCTGACCTTCCTGAGCAGTTCTTC
TRBD2 TRBJ2-7 few TRBV18 CASSSGTSSPYEQYF TGTGCCAGCTCATCCGGGACTAGCAGCCCCTACGAGCAGTACTTC
- TRBJ2-7 - TRBV19 CASSDPGLNYEQYF TGTGCCAGTAGTGATCCGGGACTCAACTACGAGCAGTACTTC